Below, 16 T cell receptor beta chains from the same sample are listed, as sequenced in a study of naive and memory T cell subsets (dated by TCRdb to the late 2010s). The receptor library was made with UMI-ligation and nested PCR. Sequencing took place on an Illumina MiSeq. The beta constant-region primer was an equimolar mix of two oligonucleotides covering both TRBC1 and TRBC2. Four rounds of PCR, combining the SP2 primer with nested alpha and beta constant-region primers, were used to amplify the ligated cDNA. TCRdb reprocessing: public reads trimmed at Q25 with fastp, clones called with MiXCR, in-frame beta chains kept. Entries that share a CDR3 protein sequence are merged under the most common genes and DNA. The sample yields 95,000 to 150,000 distinct CDR3 sequences; around 35% were counted once. Of the sample, roughly 0.86% is held by the ten largest clones. The specimen was central memory CD4+ T cells from blood. Explained via the paper, the cell subset or site label denotes: central memory, CD45RA- CD27+. These receptors were collected from a human donor in good health.

This clonotype was counted a few times. V is TRBV11-2 and J is TRBJ2-1; D unclear. The V end lost 2 bases, the J end lost 5 bases, and 10 bases lay between the germline ends. The CDR3 is made up of 14 amino acids. CDR1 is SGHAT and CDR2 is FQNNGV in the germline V gene. The DNA of the CDR3 is TGTGCCAGCAGCTTATTTTTGCGGAACAATGAGCAGTTCTTC. It specifies CASSLFLRNNEQFF.

This clonotype has only a few counts. The rearrangement uses TRBV20-1 and TRBJ2-1; 14 nucleotides match TRBD2. Unmatched junction bases numbered 17, after V lost 0 bases and J lost 10 bases. From germline, CDR1 is DFQATT and CDR2 SNEGSKA (reference sequence). This CDR3 comprises 19 residues. This CDR3 is CSARDSASPGLAGVWEQFF. The CDR3 DNA reads as TGCAGTGCTAGAGATTCAGCGTCACCGGGACTAGCGGGAGTATGGGAGCAGTTCTTC.

This clonotype has a count of ten or more. The genes are TRBV4-2 and TRBJ2-4; D is unclear. CDR1 LGHNA and CDR2 YNFKEQ come from the germline V gene. This CDR3 region has 13 residues. V lost 0 bases and J lost 5, with 5 bases in between. The CDR3 region is CASSQDRENIQYF. CDR3 sequence (DNA): TGTGCCAGCAGCCAAGACCGTGAAAACATTCAGTACTTC.

The chain recombines TRBV5-1 with TRBJ2-2; 10 bases are a match to TRBD2. The germline CDR1 and CDR2 sequences are SGHRS and YFSETQ. This CDR3 region has 19 residues. J lost 1 base, V lost 0 bases, and 9 bases had no gene match. The CDR3 DNA reads TGCGCCAGCAGCTTGGTGCCCTCTTCTAGCGGGAGGAACACCGGGGAGCTGTTTTTT. This codes for CASSLVPSSSGRNTGELFF.

The V call is TRBV30, the J call TRBJ2-3; TRBD2 agrees at 11 bases. This CDR3 is 15 amino acids long. Trimming took 2 bases from V and 0 from J; bases not matched to a gene: 1. Germline V lookup: CDR1 GTSNPN, CDR2 SVGIG (reference sequence). The CDR3 DNA reads as TGTGCCTGGAGTCGGACTAGCGGGAGCACAGATACGCAGTATTTT. Translating it yields CAWSRTSGSTDTQYF.

This clonotype occurred many times. The chain is built from TRBV28 and TRBJ2-3, with D tentatively TRBD2 (6 bases). With 6 bases removed from V and 2 bases from J, the gap between germline ends came to 12 bases. Germline CDR1 reads MDHEN; CDR2 reads SYDVKM. This CDR3 is 14 amino acids long. CDR3 in DNA: TGTGCCAGCAGCCCAACTAGCCACACAGATACGCAGTATTTT. It codes for CASSPTSHTDTQYF.

The J gene is TRBJ2-1, the V gene TRBV9, with D possibly matching TRBD2 (6 bases). The V and J ends lost 6 bases and 1 base respectively, with 14 bases between them. CDR1 is SGDLS and CDR2 is YYNGEE in the germline V gene. CDR3 size: 15 residues. CDR3 residues: CASTRDGGSYNEQFF. CDR3 DNA sequence: TGTGCCAGCACCAGGGATGGAGGGTCCTACAATGAGCAGTTCTTC.

This clonotype was seen a few times. This chain connects TRBV12-3 or TRBV12-4 to TRBJ2-5; tentatively, D is TRBD2 (5 bases). Trimming shortened V by 0 bases and J by 2 bases, and 13 bases separated the two germline ends. The CDR3 covers 16 residues. The CDR3 bases are TGTGCCAGCAGTTTAGCGGCGGGTCCTCGTCAAGAGACCCAGTACTTC. Translating it yields CASSLAAGPRQETQYF.

This clonotype was counted many times. The chain recombines TRBV7-9 with TRBJ2-3, with no clear D. V was shortened by 0 bases and J by 0 bases, with 7 bases between the two germline ends. CDR3 length equals 15 residues. From germline, CDR1 is SEHNR and CDR2 FQNEAQ (reference sequence). The CDR3 region is CASSLAGSSTDTQYF. For the CDR3, the DNA is TGTGCCAGCAGCTTAGCGGGATCTAGCACAGATACGCAGTATTTT.

The sample holds a few counts of this clonotype. V is TRBV6-1 and J is TRBJ2-3; D is unclear. Germline CDR1 MNHNS, CDR2 SASEGT. CDR3 length equals 15 residues. Between the trimmed V and J ends, which lost 2 bases and 1 base, there was a span of 10 bases. The CDR3 DNA sequence: TGTGCCAGCAGTGAATCTCTCCGGGGCACAGATACGCAGTATTTT. Residues: CASSESLRGTDTQYF.

This clonotype has just a few counts. The V gene is TRBV14, the J gene TRBJ2-5; TRBD1 agrees at 7 bases. V lost 0 bases, J lost 5 bases, and 3 bases stayed unmatched. Germline V lookup: CDR1 SGHDN, CDR2 FVKESK. CDR3 size: 14 residues. CDR3 in amino acids: CASSQDFRGETQYF. The CDR3 region has the DNA TGTGCCAGCAGCCAAGATTTCAGGGGGGAGACCCAGTACTTC.

The chain is built from TRBV7-2 and TRBJ1-3; D uncertain. From germline, CDR1 is SGHTA and CDR2 FQGNSA. V was cut by 6 bases and J by 0 bases, with 18 bases left in between. This CDR3 region has 17 residues. CDR3 in amino acids: CASSTGGGESSGNTIYF. DNA of the CDR3: TGTGCCAGCAGTACGGGAGGCGGCGAGAGCTCTGGAAACACCATATATTTT.

J is TRBJ2-1 and V is TRBV2; TRBD2 matches at 7 bases. Per germline, CDR1 SNHLY and CDR2 FYNNEI. V was pared by 6 bases and J by 0 bases, with 2 bases of the junction left unmatched. This CDR3 spans 14 amino acids. The CDR3 bases are TGTGCCAGCAGCCTAGCGGCCTCCTACAATGAGCAGTTCTTC. It translates to CASSLAASYNEQFF.

This clonotype showed up just a few times. This chain uses TRBV2 with TRBJ1-1; D gene ambiguous. The CDR3 extends over 13 amino acids. The V gene's germline CDR1 is SNHLY and CDR2 FYNNEI. V lost 6 bases and J 1 base, leaving 9 bases between the germline ends. CDR3 nucleotides: TGTGCCAGCAGAAAGGCAGAGAACACTGAAGCTTTCTTT. It is translated as CASRKAENTEAFF.

This chain joins TRBV28 and TRBJ1-2; no clear D gene. The CDR3 runs 14 residues. Trimming took 6 bases from V and 4 from J, leaving 15 bases between them. The germline CDR1 and CDR2 sequences are MDHEN and SYDVKM. The CDR3 loop is CASSPIGRVYGYTF. Here the CDR3 DNA reads TGTGCCAGCAGCCCCATTGGACGTGTCTATGGCTACACCTTC.

The chain links TRBV5-1 to TRBJ2-5, with 7 nucleotides matching TRBD1. CDR3 size: 15 residues. Germline CDR1 SGHRS, CDR2 YFSETQ. Trimming removed 0 bases from V and 3 bases from J; junction bases left unmatched: 5. The CDR3 DNA reads TGCGCCAGCAGCTTGGTGGACAGGATGGAAGAGACCCAGTACTTC. Protein: CASSLVDRMEETQYF.